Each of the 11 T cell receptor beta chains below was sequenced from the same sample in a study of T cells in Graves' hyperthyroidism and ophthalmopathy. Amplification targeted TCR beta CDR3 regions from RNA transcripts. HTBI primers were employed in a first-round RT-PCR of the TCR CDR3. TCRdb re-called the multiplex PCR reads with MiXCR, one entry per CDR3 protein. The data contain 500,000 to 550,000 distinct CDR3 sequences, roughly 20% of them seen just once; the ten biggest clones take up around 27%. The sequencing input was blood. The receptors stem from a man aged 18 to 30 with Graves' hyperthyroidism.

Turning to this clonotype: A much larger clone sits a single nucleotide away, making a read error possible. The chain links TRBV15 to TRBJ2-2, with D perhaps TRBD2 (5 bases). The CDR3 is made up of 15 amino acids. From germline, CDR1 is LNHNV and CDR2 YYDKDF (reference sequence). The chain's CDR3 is CATKADGANTGEPFF. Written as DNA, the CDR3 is TGTGCCACCAAGGCGGACGGAGCGAACACCGGGGAGCCGTTTTTT. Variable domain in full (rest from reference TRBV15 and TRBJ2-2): DAMVIQNPRYQVTQFGKPVTLSCSQTLNHNVMYWYQQKSSQAPKLLFHYYDKDFNNEADTPDNFQSRRPNTSFCFLDIRSPGLGDTAMYLCATKADGANTGEPFFGEGSRLTVL.

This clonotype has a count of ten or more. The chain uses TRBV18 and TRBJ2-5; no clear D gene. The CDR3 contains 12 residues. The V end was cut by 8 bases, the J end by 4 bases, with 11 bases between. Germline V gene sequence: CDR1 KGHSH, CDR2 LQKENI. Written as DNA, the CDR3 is TGTGCCAGCAGTCCCCCGGGAGAGACCCAGTACTTC. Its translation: CASSPPGETQYF. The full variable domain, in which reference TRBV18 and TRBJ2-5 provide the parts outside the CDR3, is NAGVMQNPRHLVRRRGQEARLRCSPMKGHSHVYWYRQLPEEGLKFMVYLQKENIIDESGMPKERFSAEFPKEGPSILRIQQVVRGDSAAYFCASSPPGETQYFGPGTRLLVL.

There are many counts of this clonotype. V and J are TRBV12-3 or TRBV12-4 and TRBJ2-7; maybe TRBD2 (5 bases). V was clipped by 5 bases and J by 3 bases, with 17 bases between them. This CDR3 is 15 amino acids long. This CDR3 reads CASSGRSGWHYEQYF. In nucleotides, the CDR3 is TGTGCCAGCAGTGGTAGAAGCGGATGGCACTACGAGCAGTACTTC.

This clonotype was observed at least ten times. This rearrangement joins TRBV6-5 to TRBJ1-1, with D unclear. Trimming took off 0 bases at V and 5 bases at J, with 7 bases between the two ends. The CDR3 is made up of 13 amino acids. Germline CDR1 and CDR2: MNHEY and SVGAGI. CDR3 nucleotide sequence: TGTGCCAGCAGTTACTCGAAAATGACTGAAGCTTTCTTT. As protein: CASSYSKMTEAFF.

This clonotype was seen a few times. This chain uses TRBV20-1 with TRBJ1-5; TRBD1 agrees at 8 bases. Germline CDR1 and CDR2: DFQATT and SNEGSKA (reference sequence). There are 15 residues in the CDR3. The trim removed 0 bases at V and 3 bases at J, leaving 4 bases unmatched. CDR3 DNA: TGCAGTGCTAGAGACCTGACAGGGGACAATCAGCCCCAGCATTTT. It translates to CSARDLTGDNQPQHF.

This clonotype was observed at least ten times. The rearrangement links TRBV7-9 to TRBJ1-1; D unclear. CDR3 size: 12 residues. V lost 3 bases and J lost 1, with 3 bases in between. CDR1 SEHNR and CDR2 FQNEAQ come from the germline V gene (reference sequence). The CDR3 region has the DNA TGTGCCAGCAGCTTTCCGAACACTGAAGCTTTCTTT. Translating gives CASSFPNTEAFF.

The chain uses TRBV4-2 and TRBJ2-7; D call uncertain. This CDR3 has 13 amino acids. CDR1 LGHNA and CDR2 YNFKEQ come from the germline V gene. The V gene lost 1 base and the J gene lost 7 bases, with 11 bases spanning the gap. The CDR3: CASSQGVATEQYF. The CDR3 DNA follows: TGTGCCAGCAGCCAAGGGGTAGCTACAGAGCAGTACTTC.

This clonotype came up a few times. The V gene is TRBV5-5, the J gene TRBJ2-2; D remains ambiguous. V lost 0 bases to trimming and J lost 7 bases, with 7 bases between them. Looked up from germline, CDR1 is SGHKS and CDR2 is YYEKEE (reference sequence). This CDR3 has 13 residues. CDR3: CASSLAPDGELFF. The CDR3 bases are TGTGCCAGCAGCTTGGCGCCAGACGGGGAGCTGTTTTTT.

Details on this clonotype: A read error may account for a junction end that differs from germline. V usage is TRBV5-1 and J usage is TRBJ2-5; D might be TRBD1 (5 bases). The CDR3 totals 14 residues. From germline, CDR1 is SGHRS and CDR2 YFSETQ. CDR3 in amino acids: CASSFDRPQETLYF. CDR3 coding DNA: TGCGCCAGCAGCTTCGACAGACCCCAAGAGACCCTGTACTTC.

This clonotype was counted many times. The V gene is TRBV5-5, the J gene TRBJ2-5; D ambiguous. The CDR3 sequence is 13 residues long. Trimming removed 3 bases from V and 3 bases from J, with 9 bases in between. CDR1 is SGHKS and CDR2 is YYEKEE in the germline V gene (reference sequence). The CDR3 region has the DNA TGTGCCAGCAGCTCGATCCCCAAAGAGACCCAGTACTTC. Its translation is CASSSIPKETQYF.

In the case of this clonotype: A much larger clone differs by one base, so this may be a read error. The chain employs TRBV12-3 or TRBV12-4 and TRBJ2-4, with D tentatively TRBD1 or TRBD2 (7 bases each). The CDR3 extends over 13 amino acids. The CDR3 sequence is CASSQGGGNMQYF. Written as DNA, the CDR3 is TGTGCCAGCAGTCAGGGGGGGGGAAACATGCAGTACTTC.